This T cell receptor beta chain was observed in a study of T cells in localized non-small cell lung cancer. Study results and caveats: Without multi-region sequencing, intratumor heterogeneity could not be excluded.

Libraries were prepared by immunoSEQ multiplex PCR; TCRdb keeps only in-frame clonotypes and omits some of them. Of around 41,000 clones listed, 65% to 90% are singletons. Concerning this clone itself: What it binds is not known.

This CDR3 region has 13 residues. Germline V lookup: CDR1 SQVTM, CDR2 ANQGSEA. V lost 6 bases and J lost 3; bases outside the gene matches: 4. The chain joins TRBV29-1 to TRBJ1-1, with 10 bases aligning to TRBD1. The source was PBMCs, collected before any cancer treatment. The TCR was taken from a man between 40 and 70 years old with stage II lung adenocarcinoma. CDR3 in amino acids: CSVRTGGHTEAFF. In nucleotides, the CDR3 is TGCAGCGTCCGGACAGGGGGGCACACTGAAGCTTTCTTT.